Below, 28 T cell receptor beta chains from the same sample are listed, as sequenced in a study of cytomegalovirus exposure and HLA in healthy donors. 13 Jbeta primers and 60 Vbeta primers were used for the PCR. Libraries were prepared by immunoSEQ multiplex PCR; TCRdb keeps only in-frame clonotypes and omits some of them. The ten most abundant clones cover 0.45% to 0.6% of a sample with around 100,000 clones. Sequenced material: PBMCs. These receptors originate from a man between 45 and 60 years old in good health and CMV-seronegative.

The chain combines TRBV19 with TRBJ1-2; D gene ambiguous. Germline V lookup: CDR1 LNHDA, CDR2 SQIVND (reference sequence). V was trimmed by 3 bases and J by 2 bases, leaving 13 bases between them. This CDR3 region has 15 residues. CDR3: CASSILGSGNYGYTF. The CDR3 region has the DNA TGTGCCAGTAGTATCCTCGGGTCCGGAAACTATGGCTACACCTTC.

The gene calls are TRBV7-9 and TRBJ1-1; 9 positions agree with TRBD1. V lost 5 bases to trimming and J lost 5 bases; unmatched junction nucleotides: 3. This CDR3 comprises 13 residues. CDR1 is SEHNR and CDR2 is FQNEAQ in the germline V gene (reference sequence). The chain's CDR3 is CASSTGGWTEAFF. CDR3 nucleotide sequence: TGTGCCAGCAGCACAGGGGGCTGGACTGAAGCTTTCTTT.

This rearrangement joins TRBV6-1 to TRBJ1-5; maybe TRBD1 (5 bases). CDR1 and CDR2 (germline): MNHNS, SASEGT. The CDR3 covers 14 residues. Trimming stripped 4 bases from V and 4 bases from J, with 11 bases between. The CDR3 nucleotides are TGTGCCAGCAGTGCGCAACAGGCTAATCAGCCCCAGCATTTT. It specifies CASSAQQANQPQHF.

V and J are TRBV18 and TRBJ2-5; 11 bases are a match to TRBD2. J lost 6 bases, V lost 2 bases, and 5 bases had no gene match. This CDR3 spans 15 amino acids. Germline V gene data show CDR1 as KGHSH and CDR2 as LQKENI. The CDR3 sequence is CASSPYTSGGKTQYF. In DNA, the CDR3 is TGTGCCAGCTCACCATATACTAGCGGGGGAAAGACCCAGTACTTC.

The chain links TRBV19 to TRBJ1-2; TRBD1 agrees at 7 bases. The trim removed 3 bases at V and 1 base at J, leaving 8 bases unmatched. There are 16 residues in the CDR3. In germline, CDR1 is LNHDA, CDR2 SQIVND (reference sequence). The CDR3 DNA is TGTGCCAGTAGTATGACGCCCCAGGGGGTTAACTATGGCTACACCTTC. It specifies CASSMTPQGVNYGYTF.

V is TRBV9 and J is TRBJ2-2; a weak D match, TRBD1 (6 bases). The V end was cut by 9 bases, the J end by 2 bases, with 11 bases between. This CDR3 comprises 13 residues. Germline V lookup: CDR1 SGDLS, CDR2 YYNGEE. In DNA form, the CDR3 reads TGTGCCACCGGACAGATCAACACCGGGGAGCTGTTTTTT. This encodes CATGQINTGELFF. Variable domain in full (rest from reference TRBV9 and TRBJ2-2): DSGVTQTPKHLITATGQRVTLRCSPRSGDLSVYWYQQSLDQGLQFLIQYYNGEERAKGNILERFSAQQFPDLHSELNLSSLELGDSALYFCATGQINTGELFFGEGSRLTVL.

The chain recombines TRBV19 with TRBJ2-5, with D perhaps matching TRBD2 (5 bases). The CDR3 covers 14 residues. The ends were cut back, 5 bases at V and 1 base at J, with 11 bases in the middle. Per the germline V gene, CDR1 is LNHDA and CDR2 is SQIVND (reference sequence). Written as DNA, the CDR3 is TGTGCCAGTAGTTCCACGGGGATCCAAGAGACCCAGTACTTC. Protein product: CASSSTGIQETQYF.

V usage is TRBV27 and J usage is TRBJ2-5; 7 positions match TRBD2. Germline CDR1 is MNHEY and CDR2 is SMNVEV (reference sequence). With V trimmed by 5 bases and J by 1 base, 10 bases remained unmatched. This CDR3 spans 16 amino acids. The CDR3 sequence: CASSLLGGGSQETQYF. CDR3 coding DNA: TGTGCCAGCAGTCTCCTGGGCGGGGGAAGCCAAGAGACCCAGTACTTC.

The chain is built from TRBV7-8 and TRBJ2-3; D not certain. The germline CDR1 and CDR2 sequences are SGHVS and FQNEAQ. The CDR3 is 14 residues long. Trimming took off 3 bases at V and 2 bases at J, with 9 bases between the two ends. CDR3 sequence: CASSFPVNTDTQYF. The CDR3 coding sequence is TGTGCCAGCAGCTTCCCGGTGAACACAGATACGCAGTATTTT.

V is TRBV19 and J is TRBJ2-1, with D maybe TRBD2 (5 bases). Trimming took off 4 bases at V and 8 bases at J, with 18 bases between the two ends. The CDR3 is 15 amino acids. Germline CDR1 reads LNHDA; CDR2 reads SQIVND (reference sequence). The CDR3 sequence: CASSNGPSIIHEQFF. The CDR3 DNA reads TGTGCCAGTAGTAACGGTCCTAGCATAATACATGAGCAGTTCTTC. Looking up the rest from reference TRBV19 and TRBJ2-1 gives the full variable domain: DGGITQSPKYLFRKEGQNVTLSCEQNLNHDAMYWYRQDPGQGLRLIYYSQIVNDFQKGDIAEGYSVSREKKESFPLTVTSAQKNPTAFYLCASSNGPSIIHEQFFGPGTRLTVL.

CDR3 residues: CASSTPRTGTRAYEQYF. DNA for the CDR3: TGTGCCAGCAGTACCCCACGGACAGGGACTCGGGCCTACGAGCAGTACTTC. The chain recombines TRBV28 with TRBJ2-7, with 8 bases lining up with TRBD1. This CDR3 has 17 residues. Trimming cost V 5 bases and J 2 bases; bases outside gene matches: 14. CDR1 and CDR2 (germline): MDHEN, SYDVKM.

The chain employs TRBV6-5 and TRBJ1-2; D unresolved. Germline V CDR1 and CDR2: MNHEY, SVGAGI. V dropped 0 bases and J dropped 0 bases, with 5 bases sitting between them. The CDR3 length is 14 residues. The CDR3 here is CASSYSRTNYGYTF. The DNA of the CDR3 is TGTGCCAGCAGTTACTCGAGAACTAACTATGGCTACACCTTC.

V usage is TRBV4-3 and J usage is TRBJ1-3, with unresolved D. The V end was cut by 1 base, the J end by 0 bases, with 16 bases between. Germline lookup yields CDR1 LGHNA and CDR2 YSLEER. The CDR3 runs 18 residues. CDR3 sequence: CASSQVSGQSVSGNTIYF. The CDR3 nucleotides are TGCGCCAGCAGCCAAGTCTCTGGTCAGTCTGTCTCTGGAAACACCATATATTTT.

The chain is built from TRBV4-3 and TRBJ2-4, with D possibly being TRBD1 (5 bases). Germline V gives CDR1 LGHNA, CDR2 YSLEER. Trimming stripped 1 base from V and 0 bases from J, with 16 bases between. The CDR3 has 18 amino acids. CDR3 loop: CASSQAWGGSIAKNIQYF. The CDR3, as DNA: TGCGCCAGCAGCCAAGCCTGGGGCGGATCTATAGCCAAAAACATTCAGTACTTC.

The chain uses TRBV7-6 and TRBJ1-1; D perhaps matches TRBD1 (6 bases). Germline V gives CDR1 SGHVS, CDR2 FNYEAQ. V shed 5 bases and J shed 4 bases, with 17 bases lying between them. This CDR3 is 15 amino acids long. The CDR3 region is CASSHRQEGITEAFF. CDR3 sequence (DNA): TGTGCCAGCAGCCACCGACAGGAAGGTATCACTGAAGCTTTCTTT.

The rearrangement uses TRBV6-5 and TRBJ1-5, with 7 nucleotides matching TRBD1. CDR1 is MNHEY, CDR2 SVGAGI, per germline. V trimming: 7 bases; J trimming: 0 bases; junction bases outside the gene matches: 6. This CDR3 region has 15 residues. Here the CDR3 reads CASKQQGTSNQPQHF. CDR3 sequence (DNA): TGTGCCAGCAAACAACAGGGGACTAGCAATCAGCCCCAGCATTTT.

The rearrangement joins TRBV7-9 to TRBJ2-3; D remains ambiguous. The ends were cut back, 5 bases at V and 2 bases at J, with 11 bases in the middle. The germline gives CDR1 SEHNR, CDR2 FQNEAQ (reference sequence). The CDR3 length is 14 residues. CDR3 sequence: CASSHGGTTDTQYF. CDR3 nucleotides: TGTGCCAGCAGCCACGGCGGAACCACAGATACGCAGTATTTT.

The chain joins TRBV2 to TRBJ2-7; D remains unclear. From germline, CDR1 is SNHLY and CDR2 FYNNEI. V was clipped by 6 bases and J by 4 bases, with 7 bases between them. CDR3 length: 11 amino acids. CDR3 DNA sequence: TGTGCCAGCAGACAGAGTTACGAGCAGTACTTC. This sequence encodes CASRQSYEQYF.

The J gene is TRBJ2-3, the V gene TRBV6-1; 7 bases line up with TRBD1. J gave up 2 bases and V 8 bases, and 7 bases lay outside the gene matches. The CDR3 contains 14 residues. Looked up from germline, CDR1 is MNHNS and CDR2 is SASEGT. This CDR3 reads CASFGGQYTDTQYF. The CDR3 DNA follows: TGTGCCAGCTTTGGGGGACAGTACACAGATACGCAGTATTTT.

V usage is TRBV9 and J usage is TRBJ1-1, with 9 bases matching TRBD1. CDR3 size: 14 residues. The J segment lost 6 bases and the V segment lost 4 bases, leaving 7 bases of the junction unmatched. Germline lookup yields CDR1 SGDLS and CDR2 YYNGEE. The CDR3 nucleotides read TGTGCCAGCAGCACAACGGGACAGGGCGCTGAAGCTTTCTTT. It yields the protein CASSTTGQGAEAFF. Full variable domain (missing parts from reference TRBV9 and TRBJ1-1): DSGVTQTPKHLITATGQRVTLRCSPRSGDLSVYWYQQSLDQGLQFLIQYYNGEERAKGNILERFSAQQFPDLHSELNLSSLELGDSALYFCASSTTGQGAEAFFGQGTRLTVV.

This chain connects TRBV6-6 to TRBJ1-4; 7 bases are shared with TRBD1. The V and J ends lost 8 bases and 8 bases, in that order; junction bases with no gene match: 8. Germline loops: CDR1 MNHNY, CDR2 SVGAGI (reference sequence). The CDR3 runs 13 residues. The CDR3 nucleotides read TGTGCCAGCTCCAGACAGGGACGGGAAAAACTGTTTTTT. Amino acid sequence: CASSRQGREKLFF.

The V call is TRBV28, the J call TRBJ2-6; tentatively, D is TRBD1 (6 bases). Looked up from germline, CDR1 is MDHEN and CDR2 is SYDVKM. V dropped 3 bases and J dropped 0 bases, with 12 bases sitting between them. The CDR3 runs to 17 residues. The CDR3 reads CASSFTGKISGANVLTF. DNA of the CDR3: TGTGCCAGCAGTTTCACAGGGAAAATCTCTGGGGCCAACGTCCTGACTTTC.

The chain links TRBV18 to TRBJ1-1; D gene ambiguous. This CDR3 spans 15 amino acids. Germline V gene sequence: CDR1 KGHSH, CDR2 LQKENI. Trimming took 3 bases from V and 1 from J, leaving 12 bases between them. Here the CDR3 DNA reads TGTGCCAGCTCACCCGGGGTTGTGAAGAACACTGAAGCTTTCTTT. This translates into CASSPGVVKNTEAFF.

This sequence joins TRBV5-1 and TRBJ2-5, with TRBD2 matching over 11 bases. The V gene's germline CDR1 is SGHRS and CDR2 YFSETQ. J gave up 3 bases and V 6 bases, and 7 bases lay outside the gene matches. CDR3 length: 15 residues. This CDR3 reads CASTKGLAGEETQYF. Written as DNA, the CDR3 is TGCGCCAGCACCAAAGGACTAGCGGGCGAAGAGACCCAGTACTTC.

This chain uses TRBV5-6 with TRBJ2-2; 8 bases match TRBD1. With 2 bases clipped from V and 4 bases from J, the junction kept 4 bases outside the gene matches. This CDR3 comprises 15 residues. Germline-derived CDR1 and CDR2 are SGHDT and YYEEEE. Here the CDR3 reads CASSFGTGFTGELFF. CDR3 in DNA: TGTGCCAGCAGCTTCGGGACAGGATTCACCGGGGAGCTGTTTTTT.

The chain links TRBV7-9 to TRBJ1-4, with D possibly matching TRBD1 (6 bases). CDR1 is SEHNR and CDR2 is FQNEAQ in the germline V gene (reference sequence). V was shortened by 6 bases and J by 5 bases, with 10 bases between the two germline ends. This CDR3 has 13 residues. CDR3 sequence (DNA): TGTGCCAGCAGTCTACAGGGAAATGAAAAACTGTTTTTT. Translated, it gives CASSLQGNEKLFF. The complete variable domain, with remaining parts taken from reference TRBV7-9 and TRBJ1-4, reads DTGVSQNPRHKITKRGQNVTFRCDPISEHNRLYWYRQTLGQGPEFLTYFQNEAQLEKSRLLSDRFSAERPKGSFSTLEIQRTEQGDSAMYLCASSLQGNEKLFFGSGTQLSVL.

J is TRBJ1-5 and V is TRBV4-3; D not resolved. V lost 1 base and J 6 bases, leaving 13 bases between the germline ends. The CDR3 runs 15 residues. Germline assignment: CDR1 LGHNA and CDR2 YSLEER. CDR3 nucleotide sequence: TGCGCCAGCAGCCAAGTACGAGGAGGAACTCAGCCCCAGCATTTT. This sequence encodes CASSQVRGGTQPQHF.

This sequence joins TRBV15 and TRBJ1-6, with 7 bases identical to TRBD1. The germline V gene has CDR1 LNHNV and CDR2 YYDKDF (reference sequence). The trim removed 6 bases at V and 7 bases at J, leaving 6 bases unmatched. This CDR3 spans 14 amino acids. The chain's CDR3 is CATRPGQENSPLHF. The DNA of the CDR3 is TGTGCCACCAGGCCTGGACAGGAAAATTCACCCCTCCACTTT.